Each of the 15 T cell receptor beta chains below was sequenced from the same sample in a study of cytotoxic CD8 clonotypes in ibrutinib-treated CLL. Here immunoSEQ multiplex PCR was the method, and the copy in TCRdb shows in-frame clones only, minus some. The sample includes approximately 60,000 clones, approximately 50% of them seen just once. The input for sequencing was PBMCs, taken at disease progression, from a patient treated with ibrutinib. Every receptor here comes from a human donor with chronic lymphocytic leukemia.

CDR3: CASSPGPYNQPQHF. The CDR3 DNA reads TGTGCCAGCAGCCCGGGACCTTACAATCAGCCCCAGCATTTT. J is TRBJ1-5 and V is TRBV7-2; possible D gene TRBD1, 5 bases. This CDR3 has 14 residues. CDR1 is SGHTA, CDR2 FQGNSA, per germline. Deletions cut 5 bases from V and 3 bases from J, with 11 bases between. The complete variable domain, with remaining parts taken from reference TRBV7-2 and TRBJ1-5, reads GAGVSQSPSNKVTEKGKDVELRCDPISGHTALYWYRQSLGQGLEFLIYFQGNSAPDKSGLPSDRFSAERTGGSVSTLTIQRTQQEDSAVYLCASSPGPYNQPQHFGDGTRLSIL.

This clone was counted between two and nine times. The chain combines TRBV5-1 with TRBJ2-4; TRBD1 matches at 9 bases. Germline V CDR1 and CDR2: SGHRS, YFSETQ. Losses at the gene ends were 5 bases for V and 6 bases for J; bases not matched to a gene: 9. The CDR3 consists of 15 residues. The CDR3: CASRAGTGFGNIQYF. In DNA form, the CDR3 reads TGCGCCAGCAGGGCCGGGACAGGGTTTGGAAACATTCAGTACTTC. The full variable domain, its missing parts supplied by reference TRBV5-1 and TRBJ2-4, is KAGVTQTPRYLIKTRGQQVTLSCSPISGHRSVSWYQQTPGQGLQFLFEYFSETQRNKGNFPGRFSGRQFSNSRSEMNVSTLELGDSALYLCASRAGTGFGNIQYFGAGTRLSVL.

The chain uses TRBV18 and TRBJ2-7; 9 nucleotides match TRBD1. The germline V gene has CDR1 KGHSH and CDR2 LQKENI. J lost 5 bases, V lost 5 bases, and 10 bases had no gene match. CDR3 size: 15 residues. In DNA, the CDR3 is TGTGCCAGCTCAGGCGGGACAGGGATATTACACGAGCAGTACTTC. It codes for CASSGGTGILHEQYF.

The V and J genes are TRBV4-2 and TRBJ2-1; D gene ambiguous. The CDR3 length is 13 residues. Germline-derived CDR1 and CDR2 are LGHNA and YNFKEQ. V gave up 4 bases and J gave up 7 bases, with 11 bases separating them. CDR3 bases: TGTGCCAGCAGCCTCCCATTGCGGAATGAGCAGTTCTTC. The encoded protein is CASSLPLRNEQFF.

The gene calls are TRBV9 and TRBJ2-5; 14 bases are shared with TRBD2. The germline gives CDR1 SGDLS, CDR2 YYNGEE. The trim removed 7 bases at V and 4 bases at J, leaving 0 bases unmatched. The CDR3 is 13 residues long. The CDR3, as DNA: TGTGCCAGCGGACTAGCGGGAGGAGAGACCCAGTACTTC. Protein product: CASGLAGGETQYF.

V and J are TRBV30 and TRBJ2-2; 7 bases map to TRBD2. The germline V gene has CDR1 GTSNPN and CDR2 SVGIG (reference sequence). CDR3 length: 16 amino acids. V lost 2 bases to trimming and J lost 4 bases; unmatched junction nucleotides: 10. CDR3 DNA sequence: TGTGCCTGGAGTAAGGGCGGGGGTTTCGTCACCGGGGAGCTGTTTTTT. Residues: CAWSKGGGFVTGELFF.

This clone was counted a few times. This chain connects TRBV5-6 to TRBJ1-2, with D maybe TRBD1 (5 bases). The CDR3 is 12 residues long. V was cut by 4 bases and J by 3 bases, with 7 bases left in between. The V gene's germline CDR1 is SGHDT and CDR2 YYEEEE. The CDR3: CASSTGDYGYTF. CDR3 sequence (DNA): TGTGCCAGCAGCACAGGAGACTATGGCTACACCTTC.

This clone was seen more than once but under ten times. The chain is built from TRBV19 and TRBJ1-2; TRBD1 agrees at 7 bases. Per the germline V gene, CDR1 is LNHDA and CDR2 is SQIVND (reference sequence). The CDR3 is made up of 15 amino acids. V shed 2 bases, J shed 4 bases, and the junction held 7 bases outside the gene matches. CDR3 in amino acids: CASSIRGTEAYGYTF. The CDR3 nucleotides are TGTGCCAGTAGTATAAGGGGGACAGAAGCCTATGGCTACACCTTC.

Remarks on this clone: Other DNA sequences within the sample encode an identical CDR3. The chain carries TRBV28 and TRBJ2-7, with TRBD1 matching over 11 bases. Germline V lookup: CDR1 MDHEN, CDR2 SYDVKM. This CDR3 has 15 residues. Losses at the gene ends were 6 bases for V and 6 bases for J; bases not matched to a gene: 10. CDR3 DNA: TGTGCCAGCAGCACGGGGTCGGGGACAGGGGGCGAGCAGTACTTC. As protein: CASSTGSGTGGEQYF.

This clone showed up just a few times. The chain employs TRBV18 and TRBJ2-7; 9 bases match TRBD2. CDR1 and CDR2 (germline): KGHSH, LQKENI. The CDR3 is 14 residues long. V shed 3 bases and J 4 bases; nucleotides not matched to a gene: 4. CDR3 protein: CASSPRLAGYEQYF. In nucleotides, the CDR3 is TGTGCCAGCTCACCTAGGCTAGCGGGGTACGAGCAGTACTTC.

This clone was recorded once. CDR3 amino acids: CASSLVRDTDTQYF. The DNA of the CDR3 is TGTGCCAGCAGCCTTGTGAGAGACACAGATACGCAGTATTTT. The V call is TRBV7-2, the J call TRBJ2-3; D is unclear. Trimming removed 5 bases from V and 2 bases from J, with 11 bases in between. In germline, CDR1 is SGHTA, CDR2 FQGNSA. This CDR3 comprises 14 residues.

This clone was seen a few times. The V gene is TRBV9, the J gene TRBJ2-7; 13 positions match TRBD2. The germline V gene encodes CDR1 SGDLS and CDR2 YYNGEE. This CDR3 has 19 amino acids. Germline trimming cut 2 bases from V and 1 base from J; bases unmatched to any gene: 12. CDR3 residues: CASSVDGSKGLAGSYEQYF. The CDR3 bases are TGTGCCAGCAGCGTGGATGGGTCAAAGGGACTAGCGGGGTCCTACGAGCAGTACTTC.

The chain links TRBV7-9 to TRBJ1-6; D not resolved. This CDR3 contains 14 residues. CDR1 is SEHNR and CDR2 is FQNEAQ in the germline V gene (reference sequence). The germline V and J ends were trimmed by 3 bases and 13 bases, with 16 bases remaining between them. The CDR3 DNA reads TGTGCCAGCAGCTTTGAACCGCCGTGGGTGCCCCTCCACTTT. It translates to CASSFEPPWVPLHF.

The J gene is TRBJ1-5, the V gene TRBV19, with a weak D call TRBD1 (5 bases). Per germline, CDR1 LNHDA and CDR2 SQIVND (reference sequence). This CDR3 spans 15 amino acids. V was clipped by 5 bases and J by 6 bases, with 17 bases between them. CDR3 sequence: CASSPPRAPVQPQHF. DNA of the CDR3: TGTGCCAGTAGTCCGCCCAGGGCCCCGGTTCAGCCCCAGCATTTT.

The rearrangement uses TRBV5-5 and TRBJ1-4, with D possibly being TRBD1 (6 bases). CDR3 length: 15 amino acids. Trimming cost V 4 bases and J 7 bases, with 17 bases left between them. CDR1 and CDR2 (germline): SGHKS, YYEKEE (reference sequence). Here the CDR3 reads CASSPVGGGAEKLFF. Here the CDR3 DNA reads TGTGCCAGCAGCCCGGTGGGGGGCGGGGCTGAAAAACTGTTTTTT.